This T cell receptor (beta chain) is drawn from a study of CD8+ T cells in alopecia areata (dated by TCRdb to the late 2010s). Background for the entire study: Treated patients were enrolled in an open-label pilot trial of oral tofacitinib, 5 to 10 mg twice daily, for moderate-to-severe alopecia areata. Tofacitinib was given for 6 to 18 months, followed by 6 months of follow-up off drug to assess delayed response and recurrence. Patients on tofacitinib were biopsied at baseline and after 4 and 24 weeks of treatment, and several of the patients also had a later scalp biopsy. Scalp tissue and sorted CD4+ and CD8+ peripheral blood T cells from patchy and totalis/universalis alopecia areata patients and from healthy controls were covered by human TCRbeta sequencing. High-throughput TCRbeta sequencing was used to examine T cell clonal expansion in alopecia areata in both the C3H/HeJ mouse model and human patients. Scalp clonality was compared across normal scalp (n=4), patchy alopecia areata scalp (n=8), and alopecia totalis/universalis scalp (n=8). The RNA source kit depended on sample type: the PAXgene miRNA kit for fixed scalp, the miRNeasy kit for PBMCs, and the RNeasy kit for mouse skin. immunoSEQ multiplex PCR using 35 Vbeta forward primers and 13 Jbeta reverse primers was used to amplify TCRbeta CDR3 regions.

To prepare the library, the immunoSEQ multiplex PCR assay was applied. To provide template for TCR sequencing, every sample had RNA extracted and reverse transcribed into cDNA. First-strand cDNA was synthesized using SuperScript III with a 2:1 mix of oligo-dT and random hexamers. A synthetic immune receptor repertoire was used to measure amplification bias, and any remaining bias was corrected computationally. In the paper's pipeline: Raw reads were preprocessed to remove errors, and CDR3 was defined by IMGT conventions from the conserved cysteine to phenylalanine. Clonality was computed by normalizing Shannon entropy by log2 of the number of productive unique TCRs and subtracting the result from 1. Whether each scalp clone was CD4 or CD8 was inferred by checking scalp TCRbeta sequences against the CD4 and CD8 repertoires from sorted blood. The immuneACCESS repertoire file appears here via TCRdb, limited to in-frame rearrangements. These files lack a portion of the clones; in checked studies, under half of the deficit traces to unresolved V genes, and the cause of the others is not known. Clonal size and the V and J genes are those of that table, whereas D and trimming came from the DNA. The sample profile shows roughly 140,000 clones; about half of them were found once. Together, the top ten hold roughly 0.92% of the sample.

Findings and caveats that apply to the study as a whole: Compared with mice, TCR sequences shared between patients were less clear, possibly partly because of HLA diversity across the patient population. Higher clonality and more expanded CD8+ clones were observed in lesional scalp than in normal scalp, particularly in alopecia totalis/universalis, a finding suggestive of antigenic drive. Unlike mouse skin, where gammadelta T cells dominate, normal human skin contains resident alphabeta T cells that get sequenced too, which complicates analysis of the scalp TCR repertoire.

Deletion took 1 base off V and 1 base off J, with a span of 13 bases between the germline ends. The CDR3 runs 16 amino acids, cysteine and phenylalanine included. Only the CDR3 region is kept as DNA, spanning 48 bases read in frame from base 1. Via the germline V gene, CDR1 is MGHRA and CDR2 YSYEKL. Explained via the paper, the time point label denotes: baseline before oral tofacitinib. Peripheral blood and lesional scalp punch biopsies were obtained from patients with alopecia areata. After PBMCs were isolated by density centrifugation and stained for CD3, CD4 and CD8, a FACSAria was used to sort CD4+ and CD8+ T cells. To note about this clone: Its cognate antigen has yet to be identified. No much larger clonotype is one base removed from it; base qualities were not supplied.

This receptor was obtained from a human donor with alopecia areata. The V gene is TRBV4-1 and the J gene is TRBJ2-5, with the D gene uncertain. The sample here was CD4+ T cells sorted from blood, taken at week 0. CDR3 protein: CASSQGAAAFQETQYF. The sequenced DNA: TGCGCCAGCAGCCAAGGTGCGGCCGCCTTCCAAGAGACCCAGTACTTC.